One sample yielded the 10 T cell receptor beta chains listed below, sequenced in a study of T-cell memory formation after mild COVID-19 (dated by TCRdb to about 2021). Library method: 5' RACE. The listed sequencing device is Illumina NovaSeq 6000. TCRdb reanalyzed the raw reads on its own, using fastp at Q25 for trimming and MiXCR for clone calling, and kept in-frame beta chains. Rows merge per CDR3 protein into single entries with the most common DNA and genes. The sample table shows about 400,000 distinct CDR3 sequences, and 20% to 25% are seen once. The ten most abundant clones make up 8.5% to 9% of the sample. Material for sequencing was PBMCs or a T cell subset sorted from them (not recorded which). The receptors were sampled from an adult woman who had mild COVID-19 (a few samples of this study predate the infection). The sample titles of this study are shuffled in the database, so cell type and time point are left out; the donor was told from shared clones.

There are a few counts of this clonotype. V usage is TRBV19 and J usage is TRBJ2-7, with D perhaps given as TRBD1 or TRBD2 (5 bases each). This CDR3 has 12 residues. Trimming took 8 bases from V and 2 from J, leaving 10 bases between them. In germline, CDR1 is LNHDA, CDR2 SQIVND (reference sequence). DNA for the CDR3: TGTGCCAGTGGGGGAGAGGCCTACGAGCAGTACTTC. The encoded protein is CASGGEAYEQYF.

This clonotype was counted at least ten times. The chain joins TRBV27 to TRBJ2-7, with TRBD1 as a possible D gene (6 bases). V was shortened by 4 bases and J by 4 bases, with 17 bases between the two germline ends. Looked up from germline, CDR1 is MNHEY and CDR2 is SMNVEV (reference sequence). The length of the CDR3 is 15 residues. The CDR3: CASSSRGILLYEQYF. CDR3 DNA: TGTGCCAGCAGTTCGAGGGGGATTCTCCTTTACGAGCAGTACTTC.

J is TRBJ1-1 and V is TRBV6-5; unclear D gene. The CDR3 is made up of 13 amino acids. The germline V gene has CDR1 MNHEY and CDR2 SVGAGI. V shed 2 bases and J shed 3 bases, with 7 bases lying between them. This CDR3 reads CASSYERDTEAFF. The CDR3, as DNA: TGTGCCAGCAGTTACGAGAGGGACACTGAAGCTTTCTTT.

The chain is built from TRBV7-9 and TRBJ1-1; D is perhaps TRBD1 (5 bases). The CDR3 consists of 15 residues. The germline V and J ends were trimmed by 1 base and 0 bases, with 9 bases remaining between them. Germline loops: CDR1 SEHNR, CDR2 FQNEAQ (reference sequence). The CDR3 bases are TGTGCCAGCAGCTTAGGGGGCCCCATGAACACTGAAGCTTTCTTT. It translates to CASSLGGPMNTEAFF.

This clonotype appeared a few times. The CDR3 sequence is CASSLQGPSTEAFF. The CDR3 DNA is TGTGCCAGCAGCCTCCAGGGGCCCAGCACTGAAGCTTTCTTT. The J gene is TRBJ1-1, the V gene TRBV14, with D perhaps TRBD1 (6 bases). Germline V lookup: CDR1 SGHDN, CDR2 FVKESK. The CDR3 sequence is 14 residues long. V dropped 4 bases and J dropped 4 bases, with 13 bases sitting between them.

A few counts support this clonotype. The CDR3 sequence is CASSLNGGSKEQYF. In DNA, the CDR3 is TGTGCCAGCAGCTTAAACGGTGGCAGTAAAGAGCAGTACTTC. The rearrangement links TRBV7-3 to TRBJ2-7, with D unclear. The CDR3 is 14 residues long. In germline, CDR1 is SGHTA, CDR2 FQGTGA. Trimming shortened V by 1 base and J by 7 bases, and 14 bases separated the two germline ends.

V gene TRBV28 combines with J gene TRBJ1-2, with D possibly being TRBD1 (5 bases). Germline V gives CDR1 MDHEN, CDR2 SYDVKM. Trimming removed 3 bases from V and 1 base from J, with 15 bases in between. The CDR3 spans 16 residues. CDR3: CASSLEATEINYGYTF. The CDR3 DNA reads as TGTGCCAGCAGTTTGGAAGCGACAGAAATTAACTATGGCTACACCTTC.

This clonotype has just a few counts. This rearrangement joins TRBV9 to TRBJ1-3; D gene unclear. Germline CDR1 and CDR2: SGDLS and YYNGEE. The CDR3 contains 14 residues. The ends were cut back, 4 bases at V and 4 bases at J, with 12 bases in the middle. CDR3 amino acids: CASSTPDGGNTIYF. CDR3 nucleotide sequence: TGTGCCAGCAGCACCCCGGACGGCGGAAACACCATATATTTT.

This clonotype showed up just a few times. The V call is TRBV9, the J call TRBJ2-3; 10 nucleotides align to TRBD2. J gave up 1 base and V 0 bases, and 11 bases lay outside the gene matches. CDR3 length: 19 amino acids. CDR1 is SGDLS and CDR2 is YYNGEE in the germline V gene. CDR3 in amino acids: CASSVGRLAGAYGTDTQYF. In nucleotides, the CDR3 is TGTGCCAGCAGCGTAGGCCGGCTAGCGGGGGCCTATGGCACAGATACGCAGTATTTT.

This clonotype appeared a few times. The CDR3 protein is CAISEPNRGAPTTDTQYF. As DNA, the CDR3 is TGTGCCATCAGTGAGCCGAATAGGGGGGCACCAACCACAGATACGCAGTATTTT. The rearrangement joins TRBV10-3 to TRBJ2-3, with D perhaps being TRBD1 or TRBD2 (6 bases each). The CDR3 sequence is 18 residues long. Germline CDR1 ENHRY, CDR2 SYGVKD. V lost 2 bases to trimming and J lost 2 bases, with 20 bases between them.